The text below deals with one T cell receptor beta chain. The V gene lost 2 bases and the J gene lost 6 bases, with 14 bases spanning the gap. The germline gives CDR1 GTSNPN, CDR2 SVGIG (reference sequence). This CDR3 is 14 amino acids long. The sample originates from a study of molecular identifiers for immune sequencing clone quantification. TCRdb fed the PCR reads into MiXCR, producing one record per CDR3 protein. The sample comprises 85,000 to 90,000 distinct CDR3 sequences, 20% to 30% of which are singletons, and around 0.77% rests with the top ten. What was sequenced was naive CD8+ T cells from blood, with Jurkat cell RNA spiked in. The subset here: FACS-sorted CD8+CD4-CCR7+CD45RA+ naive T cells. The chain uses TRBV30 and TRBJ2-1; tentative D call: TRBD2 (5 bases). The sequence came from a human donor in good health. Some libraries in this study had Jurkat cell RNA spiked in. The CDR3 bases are TGTGCCTGGAGTTCTACGGGGAGTACCAATGAGCAGTTCTTC. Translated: CAWSSTGSTNEQFF.